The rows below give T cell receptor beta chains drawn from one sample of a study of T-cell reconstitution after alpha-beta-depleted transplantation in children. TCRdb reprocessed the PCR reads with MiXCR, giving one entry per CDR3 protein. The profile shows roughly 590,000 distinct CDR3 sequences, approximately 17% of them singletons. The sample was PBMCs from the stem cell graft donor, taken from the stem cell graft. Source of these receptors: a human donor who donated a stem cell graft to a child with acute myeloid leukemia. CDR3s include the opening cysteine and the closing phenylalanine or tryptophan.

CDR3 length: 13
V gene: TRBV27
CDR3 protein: CASSPRLRDSFHF

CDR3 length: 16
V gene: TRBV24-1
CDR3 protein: CATSDRMSGDYNEQFF

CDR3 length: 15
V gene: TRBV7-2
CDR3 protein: CASSPRGGDDYGYTF

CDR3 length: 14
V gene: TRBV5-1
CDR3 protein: CASSLGQAPTEAFF

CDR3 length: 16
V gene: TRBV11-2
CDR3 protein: CASSSQPPTGVSEQFF

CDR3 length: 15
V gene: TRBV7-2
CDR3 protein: CASSLRTGHTYEQYF

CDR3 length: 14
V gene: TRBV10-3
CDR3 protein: CAIRGGRLDSPLHF

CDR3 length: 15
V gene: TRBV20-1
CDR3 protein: CSASGGGAGTDTQYF

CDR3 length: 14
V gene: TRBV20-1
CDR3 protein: CSATSGGARETQYF

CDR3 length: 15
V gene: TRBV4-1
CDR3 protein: CASSQEGSGRSPLHF

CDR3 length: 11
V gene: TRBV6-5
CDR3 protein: CASKLGYEQFF